This T cell receptor (beta chain) was recovered during a study of metastatic and nonmetastatic thyroid tumors. In the study overall: Samples came from malignant and benign thyroid patients, and repertoires were compared across blood and tumor or nodule tissue. The study's findings and limits: Within blood and tumor, benign nodules reportedly had significantly lower TCR beta diversity than malignant thyroid tumors did.

Not a single patient had been given any form of treatment at any point before undergoing thyroid surgery. Germline V CDR1 and CDR2: SNHLY, FYNNEI. J was trimmed by 4 bases and V by 8 bases; bases with no gene match: 7. CDR3 length: 13 residues. This clone occurred many times. No antigen is known for it. In the original processing: CDR3 was compared across clinicopathological groups, and the resulting differences were used to build a distant-metastasis classifier for papillary thyroid cancer. TCRdb re-clonotyped the PCR reads via MiXCR. These V and J calls originate from TCRdb's pipeline instead of the authors' own analysis. The data contain around 35,000 clones, over 15% of them seen just once; the ten biggest clones take up about 4.6%.

This chain joins TRBV2 and TRBJ2-5; TRBD1 matches at 7 bases. The sample consisted of blood. The clonotype was recovered from a female donor with papillary thyroid cancer or a benign thyroid nodule (not recorded which). Some clones in this sample may be carry-over from other donors' samples. This CDR3 is CASRGQPGETQYF. CDR3 nucleotide sequence: TGTGCCAGCCGGGGACAGCCGGGAGAGACCCAGTACTTC.